These 4 T cell receptor beta chains were sequenced from one sample in a study of T cell responses to AZD1222 COVID-19 vaccine. Assay used: immunoSEQ multiplex PCR; TCRdb lists only in-frame clones, some missing. Here the sample spans 98,000 or so clones, 70% to 90% being singletons. The material sequenced was peripheral blood, taken on day 0 of AZD1222 vaccination. Every receptor here comes from an adult in good health.

The V gene is TRBV5-6, the J gene TRBJ1-6, with D tentatively TRBD1 (6 bases). CDR1 and CDR2 from the germline V gene are SGHDT and YYEEEE. The CDR3 is made up of 16 amino acids. Between the trimmed V and J ends, which lost 1 base and 4 bases, there was a span of 12 bases. The CDR3 bases are TGTGCCAGCAGCTTGAGCGGGGGCCTTTATAATTCACCCCTCCACTTT. Amino acids: CASSLSGGLYNSPLHF. Full variable domain (outside the CDR3, taken from reference TRBV5-6 and TRBJ1-6): DAGVTQSPTHLIKTRGQQVTLRCSPKSGHDTVSWYQQALGQGPQFIFQYYEEEERQRGNFPDRFSGHQFPNYSSELNVNALLLGDSALYLCASSLSGGLYNSPLHFGNGTRLTVT.

The chain has TRBV12-3 or TRBV12-4 and TRBJ1-3, with a weak D call TRBD1 (5 bases). The CDR3 sequence is 12 residues long. V was trimmed by 3 bases and J by 8 bases, leaving 8 bases between them. This CDR3 reads CASSFRDYTIYF. The CDR3 DNA is TGTGCCAGCAGTTTCAGGGATTACACCATATATTTT.

V is TRBV5-1 and J is TRBJ1-5, with D tentatively TRBD1 (6 bases). The CDR3 length is 14 residues. Germline assignment: CDR1 SGHRS and CDR2 YFSETQ. Trimming removed 4 bases at V and 4 bases at J, with 12 bases between. CDR3 in amino acids: CASSGGAPNQPQHF. CDR3 nucleotides: TGCGCCAGCAGCGGGGGGGCCCCTAATCAGCCCCAGCATTTT.

The chain recombines TRBV23-1 with TRBJ1-3, with D unclear. TRBV23-1 is reported as an ORF; its role is uncertain. CDR3 length: 13 residues. V was trimmed by 0 bases and J by 4 bases, leaving 4 bases between them. The CDR3 loop reads CASSQSAGNTIYF. The CDR3 nucleotides read TGCGCCAGCAGTCAATCCGCGGGAAACACCATATATTTT.